The 5 T cell receptor beta chains given below trace back to one sample, sequenced in a study of OX40 agonist ivuxolimab in advanced cancers. The protocol was immunoSEQ multiplex PCR, while the TCRdb copy is restricted to in-frame clones and leaves out a portion. The sample lists 55,000 to 80,000 clones, roughly 82% occurring once. Sample: CD4+ or CD8+ T cells sorted from blood, taken in a trial of the OX40 agonist ivuxolimab. These receptors all come from an adult with an advanced solid tumor such as melanoma, head and neck, liver or kidney cancer.

This chain uses TRBV7-8 with TRBJ1-6; 7 bases are shared with TRBD1. CDR1 is SGHVS and CDR2 is FQNEAQ in the germline V gene. The CDR3 is 18 amino acids. The ends lost 2 bases at V and 5 bases at J; junction bases unmatched: 12. The CDR3 DNA reads as TGTGCCAGCAGCTTAAACTCCGACAGGGCTCTCAATAATTCACCCCTCCACTTT. Translation: CASSLNSDRALNNSPLHF. The full variable domain, rest sourced from reference TRBV7-8 and TRBJ1-6, is GAGVSQSPRYKVAKRGQDVALRCDPISGHVSLFWYQQALGQGPEFLTYFQNEAQLDKSGLPSDRFFAERPEGSVSTLKIQRTQQEDSAVYLCASSLNSDRALNNSPLHFGNGTRLTVT.

The chain has TRBV13 and TRBJ2-3; D possibly corresponds to TRBD2 (6 bases). CDR3 length equals 16 residues. V lost 3 bases, J lost 3 bases, and 16 bases lay in between. Germline values: CDR1 PRHDT, CDR2 FYEKMQ (reference sequence). The CDR3 bases are TGTGCCAGCAGCTTCTCCGGGACTGGGATTACAGATACGCAGTATTTT. Protein product: CASSFSGTGITDTQYF.

The chain carries TRBV18 and TRBJ2-3; 13 bases line up with TRBD2. Losses at the gene ends were 3 bases for V and 5 bases for J; bases not matched to a gene: 8. The CDR3 sequence is 17 residues long. CDR1 and CDR2 (germline): KGHSH, LQKENI. CDR3 protein: CASSPGTSGGAKDTQYF. CDR3 nucleotides: TGTGCCAGCTCACCGGGAACTAGCGGGGGGGCAAAAGATACGCAGTATTTT.

The V and J genes are TRBV5-1 and TRBJ1-2; D not resolved. Germline-derived CDR1 and CDR2 are SGHRS and YFSETQ. The CDR3 is made up of 16 amino acids. Trimming removed 0 bases at V and 2 bases at J, with 14 bases between. The CDR3 protein is CASSLEGQPTNYGYTF. The CDR3 DNA sequence: TGCGCCAGCAGCTTGGAAGGCCAGCCGACAAACTATGGCTACACCTTC.

The chain couples TRBV5-1 to TRBJ2-2; D remains ambiguous. This CDR3 comprises 13 residues. Germline V lookup: CDR1 SGHRS, CDR2 YFSETQ. The V end was cut by 1 base, the J end by 6 bases, with 7 bases between. CDR3 residues: CASSLWVAGELFF. CDR3 DNA sequence: TGCGCCAGCAGCTTGTGGGTCGCCGGGGAGCTGTTTTTT. Looking up the rest from reference TRBV5-1 and TRBJ2-2 gives the full variable domain: KAGVTQTPRYLIKTRGQQVTLSCSPISGHRSVSWYQQTPGQGLQFLFEYFSETQRNKGNFPGRFSGRQFSNSRSEMNVSTLELGDSALYLCASSLWVAGELFFGEGSRLTVL.